This T cell receptor (beta chain) comes out of a study of CXCR3-negative and CXCR3-positive naive CD8 T cells. Study observations and caveats: Fresh PBMCs were used in most assays, and CXCR3 expression partially decreased after cryopreservation. When CXCR3-positive naive cells were set against CXCR3-negative naive cells, the former had more hydrophobic TRB CDR3s. Memory CD8+ T cell repertoires were far less diverse than both naive subsets.

5' RACE that incorporated UMI labels was used to prepare the TRB cDNA libraries. TCRdb reworked the 5' RACE reads into one entry per CDR3 protein, no DNA. This specimen shows around 88,000 distinct CDR3 sequences; the ten leading clones hold roughly 1.1%. In the case of this clonotype: Its specificity is not known.

The CDR3 contains 17 residues. This TCR came from a human donor in good health. Some clones in this sample may be carry-over from other donors' samples. Sequencing was performed on naive CXCR3+ CD8+ T cells from blood. The subset is: CD45RO-CCR7+CD27+CD95- naive CD8+ T cells expressing CXCR3 (TNR3+). The chain employs TRBV12-3 or TRBV12-4 and TRBJ1-6. CDR3 in amino acids: CASSFGQISSYNSPLHF.